This T cell receptor (beta chain) was profiled in a study of glioma-infiltrating T cells. This clonotype counts as medium-sized (0.01 to 0.1%). The antigen is undetermined. Germline V gene data show CDR1 as KGHSH and CDR2 as LQKENI. V was pared by 1 base and J by 6 bases, with 9 bases between. CDR3 size: 13 residues. Study outcomes and limitations: CDR3 overlap between tissue and blood was very small. Above-expected tissue-blood divergence occurred in all gliomas, most in low-grade ones.

TCR alpha and beta CDR3 regions were amplified from RNA using iRepertoire nested multiplex PCR. Input was roughly 85-400 ng of tissue mRNA or PBMC total RNA. Each CDR3 protein is one row after TCRdb ran MiXCR on the multiplex PCR reads. The repertoire holds a few thousand distinct CDR3 sequences, with roughly 32% as singletons. This TCR was sampled from a human donor with low-grade glioma or glioblastoma, undergoing nonglioma brain surgery, or in good health (not recorded which). J is TRBJ1-2 and V is TRBV18; D is perhaps TRBD1 (6 bases). The sequenced sample was glioma tissue, nonneoplastic brain tissue, or PBMCs (not recorded which). CDR3 nucleotides: TGTGCCAGCTCACCACAGGCAGGGGATGGCTACACCTTC. Protein: CASSPQAGDGYTF.